Below, 17 T cell receptor beta chains from the same sample are listed, as sequenced in a study of shared clonotypes between healthy human individuals. Sequencing used immunoSEQ multiplex PCR; TCRdb keeps in-frame clones, though not all of them. This table holds 2 million to 3 million clones, 80% to 95% found once. Sequencing was carried out using naive CD4+ T cells from PBMCs. As for subset: CD45RA+ positively selected. The receptors originated from a man aged 18 to 29 in good health. Some clones in this sample may be carry-over from other donors' samples.

The chain links TRBV27 to TRBJ1-1; 9 bases map to TRBD1. Germline V gene lookup returns CDR1 MNHEY and CDR2 SMNVEV (reference sequence). The V segment lost 5 bases and the J segment 6 bases; nucleotides outside the gene matches: 10. The CDR3 runs to 15 residues. Here the CDR3 DNA reads TGTGCCAGCAGTCCCAGTGGACAGGGGACCGCTGAAGCTTTCTTT. Its protein is CASSPSGQGTAEAFF.

This sequence joins TRBV7-2 and TRBJ2-1; D ambiguous. The ends were cut back, 5 bases at V and 10 bases at J, with 15 bases in the middle. Germline-derived CDR1 and CDR2 are SGHTA and FQGNSA. This CDR3 has 13 residues. CDR3 coding DNA: TGTGCCAGCAGCCCCGACTCCAGCAGGGAGCAGTTCTTC. Protein sequence: CASSPDSSREQFF.

For the CDR3, the DNA is TGTGCCAGCAGCCCCGGGGTTCATCAGCCCCAGCATTTT. Protein sequence: CASSPGVHQPQHF. This chain uses TRBV7-9 with TRBJ1-5; D is undetermined. CDR1 is SEHNR, CDR2 FQNEAQ, per germline (reference sequence). Deletions cut 5 bases from V and 5 bases from J, with 10 bases between. The CDR3 consists of 13 residues.

This clone is a singleton in its sample. This chain uses TRBV2 with TRBJ2-7, with TRBD2 identical over 7 bases. Germline V gene data show CDR1 as SNHLY and CDR2 as FYNNEI. V gave up 3 bases and J gave up 5 bases; unmatched junction bases: 13. CDR3 size: 16 residues. In nucleotides, the CDR3 is TGTGCCAGCAGTGATACACCCCGGCGGGAGAGGAACGAGCAGTACTTC. This gives the protein CASSDTPRRERNEQYF.

This chain uses TRBV18 with TRBJ2-2; TRBD2 matches at 8 bases. Per the germline V gene, CDR1 is KGHSH and CDR2 is LQKENI. The CDR3 extends over 14 amino acids. V lost 6 bases and J lost 7; bases outside the gene matches: 7. CDR3 nucleotides: TGTGCCAGCTCGCTCACTAGCGGTGACGGGGAGCTGTTTTTT. This sequence encodes CASSLTSGDGELFF.

The genes are TRBV2 and TRBJ2-6; D is possibly TRBD1 or TRBD2 (5 bases each). The CDR3 is 16 amino acids. Germline CDR1 reads SNHLY; CDR2 reads FYNNEI. The V end lost 5 bases, the J end lost 2 bases, and 13 bases lay between the germline ends. The CDR3 here is CASSWDGSPGANVLTF. CDR3 nucleotide sequence: TGTGCCAGCAGTTGGGACGGGTCTCCTGGGGCCAACGTCCTGACTTTC. Combining the CDR3 with reference TRBV2 and TRBJ2-6 gives the whole variable domain EPEVTQTPSHQVTQMGQEVILRCVPISNHLYFYWYRQILGQKVEFLVSFYNNEISEKSEIFDDQFSVERPDGSNFTLKIRSTKLEDSAMYFCASSWDGSPGANVLTFGAGSRLTVL.

V is TRBV2 and J is TRBJ2-7, with 7 bases that match TRBD2. The CDR3 runs 15 residues. J lost 5 bases, V lost 0 bases, and 7 bases had no gene match. Germline assignment: CDR1 SNHLY and CDR2 FYNNEI. The CDR3 loop is CASSEALLAENEQYF. CDR3 nucleotide sequence: TGTGCCAGCAGTGAAGCGCTTCTAGCGGAAAACGAGCAGTACTTC.

The genes are TRBV4-3 and TRBJ1-4; 7 bases match TRBD1. V was pared by 0 bases and J by 4 bases, with 8 bases of the junction left unmatched. The germline V gene encodes CDR1 LGHNA and CDR2 YSLEER. The CDR3 has 17 residues. CDR3: CASSQDFLRDSNEKLFF. The CDR3 DNA sequence: TGCGCCAGCAGCCAAGACTTCCTCCGGGACAGTAATGAAAAACTGTTTTTT.

The gene calls are TRBV5-6 and TRBJ1-4; 9 bases line up with TRBD1. The germline gives CDR1 SGHDT, CDR2 YYEEEE. The length of the CDR3 is 12 residues. The J segment lost 13 bases and the V segment lost 4 bases, leaving 5 bases of the junction unmatched. In nucleotides, the CDR3 is TGTGCCAGCAGCCCCAGACAGGGGGGACTGTTTTTT. Amino acids: CASSPRQGGLFF. The full variable domain, with the rest looked up from reference TRBV5-6 and TRBJ1-4, is DAGVTQSPTHLIKTRGQQVTLRCSPKSGHDTVSWYQQALGQGPQFIFQYYEEEERQRGNFPDRFSGHQFPNYSSELNVNALLLGDSALYLCASSPRQGGLFFGSGTQLSVL.

This clone came up a few times. This chain joins TRBV5-5 and TRBJ1-1, with D unresolved. The CDR3 contains 12 residues. The germline V gene has CDR1 SGHKS and CDR2 YYEKEE (reference sequence). Trimming pared 2 bases from V and 7 bases from J, leaving 9 bases between. CDR3 sequence: CASSFLGREAFF. The DNA of the CDR3 is TGTGCCAGCAGCTTTTTAGGGCGTGAAGCTTTCTTT.

This chain connects TRBV5-6 to TRBJ2-4; 7 positions agree with TRBD1. Unmatched junction bases numbered 11, after V lost 4 bases and J lost 4 bases. Germline CDR1 reads SGHDT; CDR2 reads YYEEEE. This CDR3 has 16 amino acids. The CDR3 region has the DNA TGTGCCAGCAGCATCAGGGGGAATAGTATGAAAAACATTCAGTACTTC. Its translation is CASSIRGNSMKNIQYF.

The chain has TRBV4-1 and TRBJ2-7, with 13 bases identical to TRBD2. CDR1 and CDR2 from the germline V gene are MGHRA and YSYEKL. Germline trimming cut 2 bases from V and 0 bases from J; bases unmatched to any gene: 10. The CDR3 runs to 19 residues. In nucleotides, the CDR3 is TGCGCCAGCAGCCAATCATGGACTAGCGGGAGTCCCCACTCCTACGAGCAGTACTTC. Its protein product is CASSQSWTSGSPHSYEQYF.

The chain uses TRBV9 and TRBJ2-2; D is unclear. Trimming pared 3 bases from V and 1 base from J, leaving 7 bases between. This CDR3 has 14 amino acids. The germline CDR1 and CDR2 sequences are SGDLS and YYNGEE. The CDR3 nucleotides are TGTGCCAGCAGCGCCGTATTGAACACCGGGGAGCTGTTTTTT. It codes for CASSAVLNTGELFF.

The genes are TRBV6-6 and TRBJ1-4, with TRBD1 as a possible D gene (6 bases). V lost 6 bases and J 3 bases, leaving 14 bases between the germline ends. Germline CDR1 MNHNY, CDR2 SVGAGI (reference sequence). The CDR3 length is 15 residues. CDR3 coding DNA: TGTGCCAGCAGGGATCGGGGGGCGCCTAATGAAAAACTGTTTTTT. It codes for CASRDRGAPNEKLFF.

This chain connects TRBV28 to TRBJ2-7, with D possibly being TRBD1 or TRBD2 (6 bases each). Germline V lookup: CDR1 MDHEN, CDR2 SYDVKM. V was clipped by 7 bases and J by 3 bases, with 19 bases between them. CDR3 length equals 15 residues. CDR3 sequence: CASTLGGHPIYEQYF. CDR3 DNA: TGTGCCAGCACCCTTGGGGGGCATCCGATCTACGAGCAGTACTTC.

This clone was counted a single time. This sample includes further DNA sequences coding for the same CDR3. The chain is built from TRBV5-1 and TRBJ2-3, with D tentatively TRBD1 or TRBD2 (5 bases each). Deletions cut 1 base from V and 0 bases from J, with 9 bases between. The CDR3 extends over 15 amino acids. The V gene's germline CDR1 is SGHRS and CDR2 YFSETQ. For the CDR3, the DNA is TGCGCCAGCAGCTTGAGAGGGGTCAGCACAGATACGCAGTATTTT. As protein: CASSLRGVSTDTQYF.

This clone has only a few counts. The same CDR3 is also encoded by other DNA sequences in this sample. The V call is TRBV28, the J call TRBJ1-5, with D unclear. V was trimmed by 5 bases and J by 3 bases, leaving 5 bases between them. Per the germline V gene, CDR1 is MDHEN and CDR2 is SYDVKM. The CDR3 totals 12 residues. CDR3 DNA: TGTGCCAGCAGTCCCACCAATCAGCCCCAGCATTTT. Its protein product is CASSPTNQPQHF.